Listed below are T cell receptor beta chains from one sample, sequenced in a study of cytotoxic CD8 clonotypes in ibrutinib-treated CLL. The protocol was immunoSEQ multiplex PCR, while the TCRdb copy is restricted to in-frame clones and leaves out a portion. The table lists 150,000 or so clones, 81% of them singletons. The sample consisted of PBMCs, taken after 12 months of ibrutinib treatment. Source of these receptors: a human donor with chronic lymphocytic leukemia. Each CDR3 is given with its conserved first and last residue. Fields, in order: CDR3 length, V gene, D gene, J gene, clone size, CDR3 DNA, CDR3 protein. D genes are given only for firm matches. Clone size is stated in some rows and not others, as once, few, many or a class when expanded.

>14|TRBV5-6|-|TRBJ1-2|-
TGTGCCAGCCTTTGGGAACAGGGAGGGAATGGCTACACCTTC
CASLWEQGGNGYTF
>13|TRBV28|-|TRBJ1-6|-
TGTGCCAGCATAACCAATTATAATTCACCCCTCCACTTT
CASITNYNSPLHF
>16|TRBV18|TRBD2|TRBJ2-1|-
TGTGCCAGCTCACCTTTAGAGCGGGAGGGGGACAATGAGCAGTTCTTC
CASSPLEREGDNEQFF
>16|TRBV19|TRBD1|TRBJ2-2|-
TGTGCCAGTAGTATCGGAGGACAGGTCGTCTCCGGGGAGCTGTTTTTT
CASSIGGQVVSGELFF
>13|TRBV6-1|-|TRBJ1-2|-
TGTGCCAGCAGTCACCCCAGGACGGCCAGGGCCACCTTC
CASSHPRTARATF
>15|TRBV5-1|-|TRBJ1-1|once
TGCGCCAGCAGCTTTCAGCCAGCCCCGGGTAGAGAAGCTTTCTTT
CASSFQPAPGREAFF
>14|TRBV5-6|-|TRBJ1-2|-
TGTGCCAGCAGTCGTCGGGCAGCCGCACACGGCTACACCTTC
CASSRRAAAHGYTF
>15|TRBV5-6|-|TRBJ1-2|-
TGTGCCACGCAGAGACCCATGGGATTAAACTATGGCTACACCTTC
CATQRPMGLNYGYTF
>16|TRBV19|TRBD2|TRBJ2-4|once
TGTGCCAGTAGTATTGTGGGACTAGCGGCCAAAAACATTCAGTACTTC
CASSIVGLAAKNIQYF
>13|TRBV7-9|TRBD1|TRBJ1-2|-
TGTGCCAGCAGCCGGGACAGCTCCTATGGCTACACCTTC
CASSRDSSYGYTF
>13|TRBV18|-|TRBJ1-3|-
TGTGCCAGCTCGACCGGCTCTGGAAACACCATATATTTT
CASSTGSGNTIYF
>16|TRBV14|TRBD1|TRBJ1-2|many
TGTGCCAGCAGCCAAGTTGGGGTACAGGGGTCCGGAGGCTACACCTTC
CASSQVGVQGSGGYTF
>16|TRBV4-1|-|TRBJ2-7|once
TGCGCCAGCAGCCGCGGTAGCGGCAGGGCGAACGACGAGCAGTACTTC
CASSRGSGRANDEQYF
>11|TRBV7-9|-|TRBJ2-7|-
TGTGCCAGCAGCTTCTTCTACGAGCAGTACTTC
CASSFFYEQYF
>12|TRBV28|-|TRBJ1-1|-
TGTGCCAGCAGTAAGCAGAGTACTGAAGCTTTCTTT
CASSKQSTEAFF
>13|TRBV4-3|-|TRBJ2-7|once
TGCGCCAGCAGCCAAGGATTATACGACGAGCAGTACTTC
CASSQGLYDEQYF
>14|TRBV4-3|-|TRBJ1-6|-
TGCGCCAGCAGCCCGACCGAGTATAATTCACCCCTCCACTTT
CASSPTEYNSPLHF
>15|TRBV5-5|TRBD2|TRBJ2-3|once
TGTGCCAGCAGCTTGTACGGGGGGGGCACAGATACGCAGTATTTT
CASSLYGGGTDTQYF
>16|TRBV27|-|TRBJ1-3|-
TGTGCCAGCAGTTTAAGAGCGGGGACATTAGGAAACACCATATATTTT
CASSLRAGTLGNTIYF
>11|TRBV20-1|-|TRBJ1-4|-
TGCAGTGCTAGACTCAGTGAAAAACTGTTTTTT
CSARLSEKLFF
>14|TRBV7-9|-|TRBJ1-1|-
TGTGCCAGCAGCTCACCACAGGGGAACACTGAAGCTTTCTTT
CASSSPQGNTEAFF
>12|TRBV10-3|-|TRBJ2-7|-
TGTGCCATCAGCTACGGGGCGAGAGAGCAGTACTTC
CAISYGAREQYF
>16|TRBV28|TRBD1|TRBJ2-7|-
TGTGCCAGCAGTCAGAGACAGGGGGCCCTTTCCTACGAGCAGTACTTC
CASSQRQGALSYEQYF
>11|TRBV6-5|-|TRBJ2-5|-
TGTGCCAGCGGGCTCGGACAGAGCCAGTACTTC
CASGLGQSQYF
>15|TRBV7-6|-|TRBJ1-3|-
TGTGCCAGCAGCCGACAGAGTAGCTCTGGAAACACCATATATTTT
CASSRQSSSGNTIYF
>16|TRBV19|-|TRBJ2-7|once
TGTGCCATTAACGGGCAGGGCCCTATTATGGAGGACGAGCAGTACTTC
CAINGQGPIMEDEQYF
>16|TRBV2|TRBD1|TRBJ1-2|-
TGTGCCAGCAGTGGGTACCGGGACAGGGACGGCTATGGCTACACCTTC
CASSGYRDRDGYGYTF
>16|TRBV9|-|TRBJ2-2|-
TGTGCCAGCAGCGCTCCCGGGACCCCGAACACCGGGGAGCTGTTTTTT
CASSAPGTPNTGELFF
>14|TRBV28|TRBD2|TRBJ2-7|-
TGTGCCAGCTGGAGGGGAGCGGGACTCTACGAGCAGTACTTC
CASWRGAGLYEQYF
>13|TRBV5-1|-|TRBJ2-7|-
TGCGCCAGCAGCTTGTCGGGCAGGGTGGAGCAGTACTTC
CASSLSGRVEQYF
>16|TRBV5-1|TRBD2|TRBJ2-5|once
TGCGCCAGCAGCCTCCTTGAGGCGGGAGCGTATGAGACCCAGTACTTC
CASSLLEAGAYETQYF
>13|TRBV6-5|-|TRBJ1-2|-
TGTGCCAGCAGTAACAGAAAATCTGGTGGCTACACCTTC
CASSNRKSGGYTF
>15|TRBV7-2|TRBD2|TRBJ2-7|-
TGTGCCAGCAGCGAGGATGGTAGCGGGAGAAACGAGCAGTACTTC
CASSEDGSGRNEQYF
>15|TRBV27|-|TRBJ1-5|-
TGTGCCAGCAGCCCGCACCGAGACTCAAATCAGCCCCAGCATTTT
CASSPHRDSNQPQHF